This record concerns one TCR beta chain sequence. Its antigen is not identified. This table comes from immunoSEQ multiplex PCR, and its TCRdb copy is limited to in-frame clones, with some not included. The sample carries approximately 50,000 clones, 86% recorded once. CDR1 and CDR2 (germline): MNHEY, SVGAGI. This CDR3 comprises 11 residues. V was shortened by 11 bases and J by 5 bases, with 11 bases between the two germline ends. The data were taken from a study of T cell responses to AZD1222 COVID-19 vaccine. Whole-study findings and limits: Baseline testing showed seropositivity in only five to seven AZD1222 recipients. Among vaccine-associated CD4 TCRs, coverage spanned spike, with dominance at 160-218 and 743-854.

Researchers grouped second doses given at about 4 or about 12 weeks into one pool. The chain recombines TRBV6-5 with TRBJ2-3; D may correspond to TRBD1 or TRBD2 (5 bases each). This specimen consisted of peripheral blood, obtained 28 days after the second AZD1222 dose. The TCR originated in an adult who received the AZD1222 COVID-19 vaccine. In DNA form, the CDR3 reads TGTGCCGCTCGAGGGGTAGATACGCAGTATTTT. Protein product: CAARGVDTQYF.